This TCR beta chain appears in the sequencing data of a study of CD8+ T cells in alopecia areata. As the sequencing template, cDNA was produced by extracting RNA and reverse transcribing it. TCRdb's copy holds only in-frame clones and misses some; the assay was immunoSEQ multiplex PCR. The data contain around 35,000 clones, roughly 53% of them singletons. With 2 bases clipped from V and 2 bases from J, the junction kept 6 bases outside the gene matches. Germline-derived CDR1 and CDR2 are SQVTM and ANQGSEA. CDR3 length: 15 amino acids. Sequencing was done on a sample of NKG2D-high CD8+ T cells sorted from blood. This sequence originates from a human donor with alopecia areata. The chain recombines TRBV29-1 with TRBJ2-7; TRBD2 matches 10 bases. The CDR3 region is CSVEKMGTSAYEQYF. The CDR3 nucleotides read TGCAGCGTTGAAAAGATGGGGACTAGCGCCTACGAGCAGTACTTC.